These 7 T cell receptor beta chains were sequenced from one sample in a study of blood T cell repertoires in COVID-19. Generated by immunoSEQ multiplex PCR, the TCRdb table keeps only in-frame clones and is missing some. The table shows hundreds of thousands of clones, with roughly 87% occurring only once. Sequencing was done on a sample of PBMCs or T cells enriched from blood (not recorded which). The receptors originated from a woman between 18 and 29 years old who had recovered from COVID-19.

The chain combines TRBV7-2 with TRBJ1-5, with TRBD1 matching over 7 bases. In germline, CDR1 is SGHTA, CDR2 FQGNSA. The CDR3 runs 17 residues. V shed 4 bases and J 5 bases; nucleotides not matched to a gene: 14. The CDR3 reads CASSSTSGQNRDQPQHF. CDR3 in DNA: TGTGCCAGCAGCTCCACCTCGGGACAGAATCGGGATCAGCCCCAGCATTTT. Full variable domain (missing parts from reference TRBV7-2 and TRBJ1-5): GAGVSQSPSNKVTEKGKDVELRCDPISGHTALYWYRQSLGQGLEFLIYFQGNSAPDKSGLPSDRFSAERTGGSVSTLTIQRTQQEDSAVYLCASSSTSGQNRDQPQHFGDGTRLSIL.

CDR3 region: CATSTGGYEQYF. CDR3 bases: TGTGCCACCTCCACAGGGGGCTACGAGCAGTACTTC. The chain recombines TRBV24-1 with TRBJ2-7, with 8 positions matching TRBD1. V lost 9 bases, J lost 3 bases, and 3 bases stayed unmatched. From germline, CDR1 is KGHDR and CDR2 SFDVKD. The CDR3 length is 12 residues.

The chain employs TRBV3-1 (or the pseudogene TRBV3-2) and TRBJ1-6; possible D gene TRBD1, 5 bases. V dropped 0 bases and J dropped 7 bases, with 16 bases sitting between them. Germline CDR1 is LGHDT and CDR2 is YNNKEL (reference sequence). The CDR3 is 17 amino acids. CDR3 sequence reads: CASSQDWRRRGNSPLHF. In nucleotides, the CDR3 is TGTGCCAGCAGCCAAGATTGGAGGCGACGGGGGAATTCACCCCTCCACTTT.

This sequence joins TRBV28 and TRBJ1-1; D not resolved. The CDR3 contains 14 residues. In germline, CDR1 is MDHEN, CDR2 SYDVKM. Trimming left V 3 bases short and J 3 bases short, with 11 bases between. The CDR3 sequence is CASSLGTPYTEAFF. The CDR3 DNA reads TGTGCCAGCAGTTTGGGCACTCCTTACACTGAAGCTTTCTTT.

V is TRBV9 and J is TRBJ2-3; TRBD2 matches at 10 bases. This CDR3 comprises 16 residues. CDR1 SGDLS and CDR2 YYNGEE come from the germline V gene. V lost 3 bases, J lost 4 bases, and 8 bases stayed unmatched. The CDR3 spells CASSAALAGFADTQYF. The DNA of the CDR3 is TGTGCCAGCAGCGCCGCACTAGCGGGATTTGCAGATACGCAGTATTTT.

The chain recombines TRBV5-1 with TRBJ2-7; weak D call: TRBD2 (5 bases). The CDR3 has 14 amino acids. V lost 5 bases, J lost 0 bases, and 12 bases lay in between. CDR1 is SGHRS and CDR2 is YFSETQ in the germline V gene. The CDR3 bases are TGCGCCAGCAGGAGAGAGCGGTCCTCCTACGAGCAGTACTTC. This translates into CASRRERSSYEQYF.

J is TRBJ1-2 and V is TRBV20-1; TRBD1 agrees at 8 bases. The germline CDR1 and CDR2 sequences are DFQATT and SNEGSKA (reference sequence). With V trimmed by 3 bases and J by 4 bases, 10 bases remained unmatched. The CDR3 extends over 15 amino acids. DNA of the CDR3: TGCAGTGCTAGTCCGCCAGGGGGCCCTGTCTATGGCTACACCTTC. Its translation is CSASPPGGPVYGYTF.